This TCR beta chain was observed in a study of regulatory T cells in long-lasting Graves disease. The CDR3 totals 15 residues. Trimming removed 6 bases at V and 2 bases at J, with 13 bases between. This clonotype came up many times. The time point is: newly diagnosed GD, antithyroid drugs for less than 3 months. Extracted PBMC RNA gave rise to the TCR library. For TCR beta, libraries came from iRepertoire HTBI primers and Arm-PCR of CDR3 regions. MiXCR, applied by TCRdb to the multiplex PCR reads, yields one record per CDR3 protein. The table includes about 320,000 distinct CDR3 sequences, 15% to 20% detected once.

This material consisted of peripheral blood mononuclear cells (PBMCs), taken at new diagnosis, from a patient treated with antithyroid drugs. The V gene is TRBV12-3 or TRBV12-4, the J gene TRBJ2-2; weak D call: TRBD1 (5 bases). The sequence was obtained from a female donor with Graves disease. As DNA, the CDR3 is TGTGCCAGCAGGGCGGACATGGGAAACACCGGGGAGCTGTTTTTT. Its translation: CASRADMGNTGELFF.